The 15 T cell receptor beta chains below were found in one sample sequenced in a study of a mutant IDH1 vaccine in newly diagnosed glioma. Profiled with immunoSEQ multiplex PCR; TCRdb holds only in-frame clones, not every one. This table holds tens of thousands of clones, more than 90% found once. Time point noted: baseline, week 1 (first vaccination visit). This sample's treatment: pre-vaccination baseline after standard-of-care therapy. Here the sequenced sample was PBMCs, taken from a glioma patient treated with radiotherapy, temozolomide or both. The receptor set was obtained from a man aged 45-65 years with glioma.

CDR3 coding DNA: TGTGCCAGCAGCTTAGTAAGGGGCAATCAGCCCCAGCATTTT. This translates into CASSLVRGNQPQHF. This chain joins TRBV7-9 and TRBJ1-5, with D hard to call. The CDR3 runs 14 residues. V was cut by 1 base and J by 2 bases, with 6 bases left in between. Germline-derived CDR1 and CDR2 are SEHNR and FQNEAQ (reference sequence).

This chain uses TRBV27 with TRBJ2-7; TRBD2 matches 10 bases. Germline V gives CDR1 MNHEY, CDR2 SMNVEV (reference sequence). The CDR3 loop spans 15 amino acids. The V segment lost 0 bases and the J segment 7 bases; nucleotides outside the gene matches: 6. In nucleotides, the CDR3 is TGTGCCAGCAGTTTATCGGTCCCTAGCGGGAGTGAGCAGTACTTC. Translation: CASSLSVPSGSEQYF.

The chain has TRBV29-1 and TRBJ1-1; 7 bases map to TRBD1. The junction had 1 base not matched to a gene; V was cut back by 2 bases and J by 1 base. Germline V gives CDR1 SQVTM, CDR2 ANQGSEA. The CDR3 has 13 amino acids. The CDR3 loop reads CSVERQGNTEAFF. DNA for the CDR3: TGCAGCGTTGAAAGACAGGGGAACACTGAAGCTTTCTTT. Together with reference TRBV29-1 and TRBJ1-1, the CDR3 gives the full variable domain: SAVISQKPSRDICQRGTSLTIQCQVDSQVTMMFWYRQQPGQSLTLIATANQGSEATYESGFVIDKFPISRPNLTFSTLTVSNMSPEDSSIYLCSVERQGNTEAFFGQGTRLTVV.

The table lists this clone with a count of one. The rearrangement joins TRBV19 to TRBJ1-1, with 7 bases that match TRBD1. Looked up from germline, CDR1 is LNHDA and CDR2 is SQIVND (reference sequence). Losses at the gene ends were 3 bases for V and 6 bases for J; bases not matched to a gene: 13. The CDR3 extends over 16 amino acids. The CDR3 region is CASSIEGGRGFAEAFF. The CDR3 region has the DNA TGTGCCAGTAGTATTGAAGGGGGCAGGGGATTCGCTGAAGCTTTCTTT.

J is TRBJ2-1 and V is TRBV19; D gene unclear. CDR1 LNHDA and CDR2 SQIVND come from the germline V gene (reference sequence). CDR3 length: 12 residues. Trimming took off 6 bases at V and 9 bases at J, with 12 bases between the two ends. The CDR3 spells CASSWARSEQFF. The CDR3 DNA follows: TGTGCCAGTAGCTGGGCTAGAAGTGAGCAGTTCTTC.

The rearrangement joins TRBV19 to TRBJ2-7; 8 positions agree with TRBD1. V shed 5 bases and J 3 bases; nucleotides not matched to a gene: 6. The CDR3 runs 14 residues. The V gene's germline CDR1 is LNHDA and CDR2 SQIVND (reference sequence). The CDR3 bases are TGTGCCAGTAGTGGACGGACAGGGAACTACGAGCAGTACTTC. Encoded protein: CASSGRTGNYEQYF.

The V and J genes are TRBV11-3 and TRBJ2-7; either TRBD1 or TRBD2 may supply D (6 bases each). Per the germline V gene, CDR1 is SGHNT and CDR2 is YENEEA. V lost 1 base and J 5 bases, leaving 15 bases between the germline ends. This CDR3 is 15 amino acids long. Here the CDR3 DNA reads TGTGCCAGCAGCTTAGGGAGGGGGAGAAGGGACGAGCAGTACTTC. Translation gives CASSLGRGRRDEQYF.

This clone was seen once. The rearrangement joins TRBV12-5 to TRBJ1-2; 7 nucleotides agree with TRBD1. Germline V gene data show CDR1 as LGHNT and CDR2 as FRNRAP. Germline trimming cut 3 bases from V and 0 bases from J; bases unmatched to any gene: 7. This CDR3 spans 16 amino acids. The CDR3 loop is CASGLHRGRANYGYTF. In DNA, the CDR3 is TGTGCTAGTGGTTTACACAGGGGCCGAGCTAACTATGGCTACACCTTC.

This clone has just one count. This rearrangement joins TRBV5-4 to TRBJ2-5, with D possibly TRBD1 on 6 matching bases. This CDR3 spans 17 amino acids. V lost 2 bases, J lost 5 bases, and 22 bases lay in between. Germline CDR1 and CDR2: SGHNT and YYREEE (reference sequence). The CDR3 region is CASSLSVRQALGETQYF. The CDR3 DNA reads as TGTGCCAGCAGCTTAAGTGTTCGACAGGCGCTGGGGGAGACCCAGTACTTC.

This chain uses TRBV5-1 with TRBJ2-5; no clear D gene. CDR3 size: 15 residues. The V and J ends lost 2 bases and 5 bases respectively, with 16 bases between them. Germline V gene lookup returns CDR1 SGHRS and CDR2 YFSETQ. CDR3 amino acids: CASSLGMATGETQYF. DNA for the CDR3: TGCGCCAGCAGCTTAGGAATGGCGACCGGGGAGACCCAGTACTTC.

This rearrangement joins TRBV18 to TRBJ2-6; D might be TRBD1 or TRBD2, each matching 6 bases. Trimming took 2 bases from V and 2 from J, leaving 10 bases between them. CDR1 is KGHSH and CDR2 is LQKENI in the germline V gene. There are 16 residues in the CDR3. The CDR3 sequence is CASSPMGGAGANVLTF. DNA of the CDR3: TGTGCCAGCTCACCAATGGGGGGCGCTGGGGCCAACGTCCTGACTTTC.

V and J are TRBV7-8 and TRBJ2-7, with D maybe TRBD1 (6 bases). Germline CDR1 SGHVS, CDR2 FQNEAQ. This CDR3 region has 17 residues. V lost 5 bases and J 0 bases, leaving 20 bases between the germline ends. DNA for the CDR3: TGTGCCAGCAGCAATGCAATACAGGGCCTAAGCTCCTACGAGCAGTACTTC. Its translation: CASSNAIQGLSSYEQYF. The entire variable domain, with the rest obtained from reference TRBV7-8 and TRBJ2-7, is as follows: GAGVSQSPRYKVAKRGQDVALRCDPISGHVSLFWYQQALGQGPEFLTYFQNEAQLDKSGLPSDRFFAERPEGSVSTLKIQRTQQEDSAVYLCASSNAIQGLSSYEQYFGPGTRLTVT.

Here the CDR3 reads CASSHGTASGNTIYF. As DNA, the CDR3 is TGTGCCAGCAGCCACGGGACAGCCTCTGGAAACACCATATATTTT. The chain carries TRBV7-2 and TRBJ1-3; TRBD1 matches at 7 bases. The CDR3 is 15 residues long. The V segment lost 5 bases and the J segment 0 bases; nucleotides outside the gene matches: 4. CDR1 is SGHTA, CDR2 FQGNSA, per germline. The full variable domain, its missing parts supplied by reference TRBV7-2 and TRBJ1-3, is GAGVSQSPSNKVTEKGKDVELRCDPISGHTALYWYRQSLGQGLEFLIYFQGNSAPDKSGLPSDRFSAERTGGSVSTLTIQRTQQEDSAVYLCASSHGTASGNTIYFGEGSWLTVV.

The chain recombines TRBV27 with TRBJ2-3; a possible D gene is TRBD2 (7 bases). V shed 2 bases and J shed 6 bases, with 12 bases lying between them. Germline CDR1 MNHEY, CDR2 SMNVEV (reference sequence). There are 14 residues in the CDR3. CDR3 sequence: CASSLGGARDTQYF. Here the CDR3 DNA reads TGTGCCAGCAGTTTAGGGGGGGCTAGGGATACGCAGTATTTT.

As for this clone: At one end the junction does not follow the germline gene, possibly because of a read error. The CDR3 sequence: CASSSRDLNLRF. CDR3 nucleotide sequence: TGTGCCAGCAGCTCCCGGGACTTAAACCTACGCTTT. The chain joins TRBV7-9 to TRBJ1-1, with D perhaps TRBD1 (5 bases). Germline V gene sequence: CDR1 SEHNR, CDR2 FQNEAQ (reference sequence). CDR3 length equals 12 residues.